This record concerns one TCR beta chain sequence. Its specificity is unknown. This entry belongs to a study of T cell responses to AZD1222 COVID-19 vaccine. Study conclusions and caveats: Donors were largely white British and mainly female; clonal diversity was possibly underestimated. Among vaccine-associated CD4 TCRs, coverage spanned spike, with dominance at 160-218 and 743-854.

The repertoire was sequenced with immunoSEQ multiplex PCR; TCRdb's copy has only in-frame clones and lacks some. Among 160,000 or so clones, more than 85% were seen once, and the ten largest hold approximately 7.2%. The sample was peripheral blood, taken after recovery from COVID-19. The sequence came from an adult who had recovered from COVID-19.

The CDR3 spells CASSPVGQRLKNSPLHF. The CDR3 DNA reads as TGTGCCAGCTCACCAGTAGGGCAGCGTCTTAAAAATTCACCCCTCCACTTT. The chain has TRBV18 and TRBJ1-6; D is undetermined. V was pared by 2 bases and J by 7 bases, with 18 bases between. Germline assignment: CDR1 KGHSH and CDR2 LQKENI. This CDR3 spans 17 amino acids.